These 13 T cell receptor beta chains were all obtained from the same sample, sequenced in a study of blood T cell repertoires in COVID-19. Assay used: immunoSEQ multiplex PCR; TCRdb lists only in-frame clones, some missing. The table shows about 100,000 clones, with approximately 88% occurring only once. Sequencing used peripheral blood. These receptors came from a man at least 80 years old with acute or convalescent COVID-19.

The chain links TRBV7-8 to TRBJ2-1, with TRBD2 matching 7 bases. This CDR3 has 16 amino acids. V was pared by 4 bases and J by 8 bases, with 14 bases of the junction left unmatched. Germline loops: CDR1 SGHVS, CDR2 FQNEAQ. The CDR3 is CASSSAGTTLSYEQFF. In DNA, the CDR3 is TGTGCCAGCAGCTCCGCCGGGACTACCCTGAGTTATGAGCAGTTCTTC.

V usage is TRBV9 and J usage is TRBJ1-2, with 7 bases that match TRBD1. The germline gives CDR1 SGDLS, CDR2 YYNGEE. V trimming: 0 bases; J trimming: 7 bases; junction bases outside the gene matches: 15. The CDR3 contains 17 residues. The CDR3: CASSVAPETGFSSGYTF. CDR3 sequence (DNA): TGTGCCAGCAGCGTAGCGCCGGAGACAGGGTTCTCAAGTGGCTACACCTTC. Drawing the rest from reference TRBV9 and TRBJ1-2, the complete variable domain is DSGVTQTPKHLITATGQRVTLRCSPRSGDLSVYWYQQSLDQGLQFLIQYYNGEERAKGNILERFSAQQFPDLHSELNLSSLELGDSALYFCASSVAPETGFSSGYTFGSGTRLTVV.

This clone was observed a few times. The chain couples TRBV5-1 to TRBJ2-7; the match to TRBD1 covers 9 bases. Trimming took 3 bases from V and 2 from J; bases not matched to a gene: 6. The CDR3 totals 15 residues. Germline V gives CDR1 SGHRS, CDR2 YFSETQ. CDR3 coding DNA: TGCGCCAGCAGCTCCGGCGGGACAGGGCCCTACGAGCAGTACTTC. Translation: CASSSGGTGPYEQYF.

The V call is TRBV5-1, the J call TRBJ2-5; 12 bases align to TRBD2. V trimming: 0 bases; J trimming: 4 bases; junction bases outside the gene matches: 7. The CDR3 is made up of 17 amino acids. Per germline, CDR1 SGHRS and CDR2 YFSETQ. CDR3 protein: CASSLAGLAGGRETQYF. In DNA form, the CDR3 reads TGCGCCAGCAGCTTGGCCGGGCTAGCGGGGGGGCGAGAGACCCAGTACTTC. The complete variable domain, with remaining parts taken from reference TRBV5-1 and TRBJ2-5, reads KAGVTQTPRYLIKTRGQQVTLSCSPISGHRSVSWYQQTPGQGLQFLFEYFSETQRNKGNFPGRFSGRQFSNSRSEMNVSTLELGDSALYLCASSLAGLAGGRETQYFGPGTRLLVL.

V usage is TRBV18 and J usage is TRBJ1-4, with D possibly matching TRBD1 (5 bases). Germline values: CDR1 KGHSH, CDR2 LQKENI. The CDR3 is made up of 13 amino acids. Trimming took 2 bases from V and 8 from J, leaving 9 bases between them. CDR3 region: CASSPAREEKLFF. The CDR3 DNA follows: TGTGCCAGCTCACCAGCCAGGGAAGAAAAACTGTTTTTT.

The CDR3 here is CASSIQGGNSPLHF. The CDR3 DNA sequence: TGTGCCAGTAGTATTCAGGGTGGAAATTCACCCCTCCACTTT. This chain uses TRBV19 with TRBJ1-6; weak D call: TRBD1 (5 bases). The germline V gene encodes CDR1 LNHDA and CDR2 SQIVND (reference sequence). Trimming removed 3 bases from V and 7 bases from J, with 10 bases in between. This CDR3 region has 14 residues.

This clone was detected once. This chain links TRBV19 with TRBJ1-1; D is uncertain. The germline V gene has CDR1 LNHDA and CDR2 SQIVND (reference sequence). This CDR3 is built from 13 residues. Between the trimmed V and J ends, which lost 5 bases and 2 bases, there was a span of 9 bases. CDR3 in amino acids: CASSLNSNTEAFF. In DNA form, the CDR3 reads TGTGCCAGTAGTCTCAACAGTAACACTGAAGCTTTCTTT. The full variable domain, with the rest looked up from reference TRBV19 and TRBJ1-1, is DGGITQSPKYLFRKEGQNVTLSCEQNLNHDAMYWYRQDPGQGLRLIYYSQIVNDFQKGDIAEGYSVSREKKESFPLTVTSAQKNPTAFYLCASSLNSNTEAFFGQGTRLTVV.

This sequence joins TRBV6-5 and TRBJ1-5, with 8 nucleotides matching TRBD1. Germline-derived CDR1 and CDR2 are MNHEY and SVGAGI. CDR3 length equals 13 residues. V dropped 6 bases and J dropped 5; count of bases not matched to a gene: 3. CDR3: CASSVTGDQPQHF. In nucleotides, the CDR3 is TGTGCCAGCAGCGTGACAGGGGATCAGCCCCAGCATTTT.

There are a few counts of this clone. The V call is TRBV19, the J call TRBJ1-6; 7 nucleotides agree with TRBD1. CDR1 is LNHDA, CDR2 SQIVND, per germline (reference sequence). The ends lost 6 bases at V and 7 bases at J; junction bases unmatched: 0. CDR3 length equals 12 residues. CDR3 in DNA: TGTGCCAGTAGACAGGGGAATTCACCCCTCCACTTT. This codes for CASRQGNSPLHF.

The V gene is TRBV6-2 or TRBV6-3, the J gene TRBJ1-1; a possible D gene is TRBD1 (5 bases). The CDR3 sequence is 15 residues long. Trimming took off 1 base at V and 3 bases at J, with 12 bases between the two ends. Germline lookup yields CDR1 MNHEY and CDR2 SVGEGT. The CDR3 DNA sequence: TGTGCCAGCAGTTACTTTGCGACAGAACACACTGAAGCTTTCTTT. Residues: CASSYFATEHTEAFF.

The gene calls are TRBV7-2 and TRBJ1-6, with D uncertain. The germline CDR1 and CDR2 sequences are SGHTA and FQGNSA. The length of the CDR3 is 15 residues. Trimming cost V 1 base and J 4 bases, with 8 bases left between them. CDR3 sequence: CASSLEVAYNSPLHF. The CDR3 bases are TGTGCCAGCAGCTTAGAAGTGGCTTATAATTCACCCCTCCACTTT.

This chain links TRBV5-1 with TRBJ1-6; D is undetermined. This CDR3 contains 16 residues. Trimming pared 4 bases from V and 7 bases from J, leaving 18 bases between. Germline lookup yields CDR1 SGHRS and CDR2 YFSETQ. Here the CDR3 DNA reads TGCGCCAGCAGCCCCCTCTTGGCAGGTGCGAATTCACCCCTCCACTTT. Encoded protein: CASSPLLAGANSPLHF. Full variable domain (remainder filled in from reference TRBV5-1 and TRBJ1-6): KAGVTQTPRYLIKTRGQQVTLSCSPISGHRSVSWYQQTPGQGLQFLFEYFSETQRNKGNFPGRFSGRQFSNSRSEMNVSTLELGDSALYLCASSPLLAGANSPLHFGNGTRLTVT.

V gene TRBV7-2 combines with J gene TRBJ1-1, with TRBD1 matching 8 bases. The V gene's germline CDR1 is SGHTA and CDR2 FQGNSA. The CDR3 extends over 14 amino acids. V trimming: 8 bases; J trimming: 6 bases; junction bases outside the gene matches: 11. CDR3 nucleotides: TGTGCCAGCGGGACTTCAGGGGGCATCGCTGAAGCTTTCTTT. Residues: CASGTSGGIAEAFF.